These T cell receptor beta chains were read from a single sample in a study of identical twins. MiXCR was run by TCRdb on the 5' RACE reads, yielding one entry per CDR3 protein. The sample has 1.5 million to 2 million distinct CDR3 sequences, 25% to 35% seen once. The sequenced material came from cord blood. The receptors stem from a newborn girl in good health. The CDR3 runs from the conserved cysteine through the conserved F or W. A D gene is named only where the DNA matches it firmly. Where a row states a size, it is once, few, many or the class of an expanded clone; other rows omit it.

size	V	D	J	DNA	CDR3
few	TRBV29-1	TRBD1	TRBJ1-1	TGCAGCGTCGGGGGGACAGCCTCGGCGAAGGGCACTGAAGCTTTCTTT	CSVGGTASAKGTEAFF
-	TRBV4-2	-	TRBJ1-1	TGTGCCAGCAGCCAAGATATCTGGTCAGGGCCTGAAGCTTTCTTT	CASSQDIWSGPEAFF
-	TRBV6-6	TRBD1	TRBJ2-2	TGTGCCAGCAGACCTCAGGGGGACACCGGGGAGCTGTTTTTT	CASRPQGDTGELFF
few	TRBV28	-	TRBJ2-7	TGTGCCAGCAGTCCCCCCCTCCCCTACGAGCAGTACTTC	CASSPPLPYEQYF
-	TRBV14	-	TRBJ1-1	TGTGCCAGCAGCCCAATCGGGTGGGACACTGAAGCTTTCTTT	CASSPIGWDTEAFF
few	TRBV2	-	TRBJ2-7	TGTGCCAGCAGTGAGGGGTGCGAGCAGTACTTC	CASSEGCEQYF
-	TRBV28	-	TRBJ1-6	TGTGCCAGCAGGCTGGACAGACTATCAAATTCACCCCTCCACTTT	CASRLDRLSNSPLHF
-	TRBV19	TRBD2	TRBJ2-1	TGTGCCAGTGTCGTACTAGCGGGAGGTTCGGTAGAGCAGTTCTTC	CASVVLAGGSVEQFF
-	TRBV12-3/TRBV12-4	-	TRBJ1-2	TGTGCCAGCAGTCCTGACAGGCGGTCTACGTGGGCTGGCTACACCTTC	CASSPDRRSTWAGYTF
-	TRBV7-2	-	TRBJ2-1	TGTGCCAGCAGCTTTCATTTATGGGACGGTTTGGATGAGCAGTTCTTC	CASSFHLWDGLDEQFF
-	TRBV4-1	-	TRBJ1-2	TGCGCCAGCAGCCGGGAAGACAGCTATGGCTACACCTTC	CASSREDSYGYTF
-	TRBV25-1	TRBD1	TRBJ2-7	TGTGCCAGCAGTAGACAGGGATTCGTCTACGAGCAGTACTTC	CASSRQGFVYEQYF
few	TRBV12-3/TRBV12-4	-	TRBJ1-2	TGTGCCATCCTAGGGCGGCAGATCTACACCTTC	CAILGRQIYTF
-	TRBV7-2	-	TRBJ2-7	TGTGCCAGCAGCTTAACCCGGGACGTATACAATGAGCAGTACTTC	CASSLTRDVYNEQYF
-	TRBV19	-	TRBJ1-1	TGTGCCAGTACCAACATGGGTGTACCGAACACTGAAGCTTTCTTT	CASTNMGVPNTEAFF